This TCR beta chain is drawn from a study of T-cell reconstitution after alpha-beta-depleted transplantation in children. This CDR3 region has 15 residues. Germline V gives CDR1 SGHTA, CDR2 FQGNSA. V shed 0 bases and J shed 4 bases, with 11 bases lying between them. A TCRbeta library incorporating unique molecular identifiers was prepared. TCRdb redid the calling of the PCR reads with MiXCR, one entry per CDR3 protein. The sample yields about 640,000 distinct CDR3 sequences, around a sixth seen once. The source of this sequence is a human donor who donated a stem cell graft to a child with acute myeloid leukemia. Sample: PBMCs from the stem cell graft donor, taken from the stem cell graft. The V call is TRBV7-2, the J call TRBJ2-3; no firm D call. The CDR3 nucleotides read TGTGCCAGCAGCTTAGCTAGCCTTTCCCCAGATACGCAGTATTTT. Protein: CASSLASLSPDTQYF.